This paragraph reports one T cell receptor (beta chain). Its antigen is not identified. Profiles of TCR beta VDJ and CDR3 were generated from a genomic DNA template. TCRdb used MiXCR to reprocess the reads, holding one entry per CDR3 protein. Here the sample spans hundreds of thousands of distinct CDR3 sequences, around 68% being singletons. The sample comes from a study of CD8+CD57+ T cells in acquired aplastic anemia. Background on the study: The sorted CD4+ and CD8+ cells yielded an average around 3.2 ug of DNA. As sequenced from healthy donors, CD4+ cells averaged about 9.8 million reads.

CDR1 is SGHKS, CDR2 YYEKEE, per germline (reference sequence). Trimming shortened V by 3 bases and J by 5 bases, and 11 bases separated the two germline ends. This CDR3 contains 13 residues. The study, taken as a whole, reports: The number of CD8+ CDR3 sequences shared by patients and controls was approximately 30.

Sequences were obtained from sorted CD4+, CD8+, or CD8+CD57+ T cells (not recorded which) from PBMCs. The TCR originated in a human donor in good health, serving as a control. The chain links TRBV5-5 to TRBJ2-5; the D gene is possibly TRBD2 (7 bases). CDR3 loop: CASSSGGCETQYF. For the CDR3, the DNA is TGTGCCAGCAGCTCGGGGGGCTGCGAGACCCAGTACTTC.